The clone carrying this T cell receptor (beta chain) has ten or more counts. What it binds is unknown. The source of the sample is a study of post-analysis software for immune sequencing data. Study details: Several disease courses (relapsing-remitting, secondary progressive and progressive-relapsing) of multiple sclerosis were included.

Unique molecular identifiers were built into the TCR beta cDNA libraries. From the PCR reads, TCRdb called clonotypes with MiXCR, one entry per CDR3 protein. The sample shows approximately 570,000 distinct CDR3 sequences, around 40% of them seen only once. Study conclusions and caveats: Clustering by F measure revealed strong co-clustering among samples prepared together in one batch. Controls significantly exceeded multiple sclerosis patients in normalized Chao1 diversity.

Sequencing used blood. The receptor's source is a girl aged 10 to 17 with multiple sclerosis.

CDR3 DNA sequence: TGTGCCAGCAGTCCTCAGGGATCCTACGAGCAGTACTTC. It specifies CASSPQGSYEQYF. The chain has TRBV3-1 and TRBJ2-7; D possibly corresponds to TRBD1 (5 bases). Germline V gene data show CDR1 as LGHDT and CDR2 as YNNKEL (reference sequence). The CDR3 is made up of 13 amino acids. V lost 6 bases and J 1 base, leaving 10 bases between the germline ends.